The T cell receptor (beta chain) under discussion was sequenced for a study of T cell responses to AZD1222 COVID-19 vaccine. The overall study: Samples with a second dose at about 4 or about 12 weeks were pooled together.

Points from the study as a whole: Nearly half of the spike-specific TCRs reportedly recognize variant regions that carry no mutations. Of the AZD1222 recipients, only five or six were seropositive at baseline.

Profiled with immunoSEQ multiplex PCR; TCRdb holds only in-frame clones, not every one. The data show about 150,000 clones, more than 85% seen once. A note on this clone: Its antigen is undetermined.

Sequenced here: peripheral blood, sampled on day 0 of AZD1222 vaccination. This sequence originates from an adult in good health.

CDR3 protein: CASEVQGGATNEKLFF. CDR3 in DNA: TGTGCCAGCGAAGTTCAGGGGGGAGCGACTAATGAAAAACTGTTTTTT. V gene TRBV25-1 combines with J gene TRBJ1-4; 7 nucleotides match TRBD1. In germline, CDR1 is MGHDK, CDR2 SYGVNS. The CDR3 covers 16 residues. The ends lost 8 bases at V and 2 bases at J; junction bases unmatched: 11.